The 28 T cell receptor beta chains presented below share a single source sample, sequenced in a study of graft-versus-host responses after intestinal transplantation. These receptors' targets are unknown. TCRdb's table, derived via immunoSEQ multiplex PCR, lists solely in-frame clones and lacks some. In the table there are more than 100,000 clones, approximately 95% of which are singletons. Sequences were derived from unstimulated CD8+ T cells sorted from spleen or lymph node cells, sampled before intestinal transplant. These receptors were obtained from a human donor who received an intestinal transplant.

The chain uses TRBV27 and TRBJ2-1; D gene ambiguous. This CDR3 comprises 15 residues. Per the germline V gene, CDR1 is MNHEY and CDR2 is SMNVEV (reference sequence). V lost 8 bases to trimming and J lost 0 bases, with 14 bases between them. The CDR3 loop is CASSSGWGSYNEQFF. The CDR3 nucleotides are TGTGCCAGCTCGTCCGGGTGGGGCTCCTACAATGAGCAGTTCTTC.

V usage is TRBV30 and J usage is TRBJ1-2, with D possibly TRBD1 on 5 matching bases. V lost 6 bases and J lost 1, with 15 bases in between. The CDR3 totals 14 residues. The germline V gene encodes CDR1 GTSNPN and CDR2 SVGIG (reference sequence). Here the CDR3 reads CACWDLSYNYGYTF. CDR3 coding DNA: TGTGCCTGTTGGGACTTAAGTTATAACTATGGCTACACCTTC.

The chain recombines TRBV30 with TRBJ2-3, with 11 bases lining up with TRBD2. The CDR3 length is 14 residues. Trimming took 7 bases from V and 3 from J; bases not matched to a gene: 6. Germline-derived CDR1 and CDR2 are GTSNPN and SVGIG (reference sequence). CDR3 in amino acids: CASSSGRTTDTQYF. CDR3 DNA: TGTGCCTCCTCTAGCGGGAGGACGACAGATACGCAGTATTTT.

This clone was counted a single time. Germline is not matched at one junction end, which may reflect a read error. The chain uses TRBV7-7 and TRBJ1-4; TRBD1 matches 9 bases. The CDR3 loop spans 14 amino acids. Germline V gene sequence: CDR1 SSHAT, CDR2 FNYEAQ (reference sequence). The chain's CDR3 is CASSLDRGYEKLFF. The CDR3 region has the DNA TGTGCTAGCAGCTTAGACAGGGGGTATGAAAAACTGTTTTTT.

This clone was recorded once. This chain's CDR3 is CASSQDPGMSDGYTF. The CDR3 DNA is TGCGCCAGCAGCCAAGACCCCGGGATGTCGGATGGCTACACCTTC. J is TRBJ1-2 and V is TRBV4-1; D not certain. The CDR3 covers 15 residues. Between the trimmed V and J ends, which lost 0 bases and 6 bases, there was a span of 14 bases. The germline V gene has CDR1 MGHRA and CDR2 YSYEKL.

V usage is TRBV6-1 and J usage is TRBJ2-3; possible D gene TRBD2, 5 bases. CDR3 size: 14 residues. Trimming removed 10 bases from V and 2 bases from J, with 16 bases in between. Germline CDR1 reads MNHNS; CDR2 reads SASEGT. The CDR3 DNA reads TGTGCCACCGCGGGCGTTTTGTACACAGATACGCAGTATTTT. It specifies CATAGVLYTDTQYF.

The chain recombines TRBV28 with TRBJ1-2, with 12 bases matching TRBD1. CDR1 is MDHEN, CDR2 SYDVKM, per germline. After removal of 3 bases from V and 4 bases from J, the junction contained 6 bases not matched to a gene. The CDR3 has 16 amino acids. The CDR3 is CASSLGQGAWSYGYTF. Here the CDR3 DNA reads TGTGCCAGCAGTTTGGGACAGGGGGCGTGGAGCTATGGCTACACCTTC.

The chain has TRBV21-1 and TRBJ2-3; the listed D gene, TRBD1, was not tested against the DNA. TRBV21-1 is designated a pseudogene. The CDR3 contains 14 residues. CDR3 in DNA: TGTGCCAGCAGCGACAGGGCTAGCACAGATACGCAGTATTTT. This codes for CASSDRASTDTQYF.

CDR3 amino acids: CASSLGPSGRLAASEQFF. The DNA for the CDR3 is TGCGCCAGCAGCTTGGGGCCCTCAGGGAGACTAGCGGCGAGTGAGCAGTTCTTC. This rearrangement joins TRBV5-1 to TRBJ2-1; 9 nucleotides match TRBD2. There are 18 residues in the CDR3. CDR1 and CDR2 from the germline V gene are SGHRS and YFSETQ. The trim removed 0 bases at V and 9 bases at J, leaving 16 bases unmatched.

The chain joins TRBV6-1 to TRBJ2-7; 9 positions agree with TRBD1. Germline trimming cut 6 bases from V and 1 base from J; bases unmatched to any gene: 7. CDR1 is MNHNS and CDR2 is SASEGT in the germline V gene. There are 15 residues in the CDR3. DNA for the CDR3: TGTGCCAGCAGCGCCGGGACAGGGCCATCCTACGAGCAGTACTTC. As protein: CASSAGTGPSYEQYF.

V and J are TRBV27 and TRBJ2-7; no clear D. V lost 5 bases, J lost 0 bases, and 11 bases lay in between. The CDR3 extends over 14 amino acids. Germline CDR1 and CDR2: MNHEY and SMNVEV (reference sequence). The CDR3 coding sequence is TGTGCCAGCAGTCCCACGGACCGCTCCTACGAGCAGTACTTC. It translates to CASSPTDRSYEQYF.

The rearrangement links TRBV30 to TRBJ1-5; 7 nucleotides match TRBD1. CDR3 size: 14 residues. From germline, CDR1 is GTSNPN and CDR2 SVGIG (reference sequence). The trim removed 4 bases at V and 1 base at J, leaving 4 bases unmatched. The DNA of the CDR3 is TGTGCCTGGACGGAGGGGGCAAGCAATCAGCCCCAGCATTTT. Translating it yields CAWTEGASNQPQHF.

This rearrangement joins TRBV4-3 to TRBJ1-2; D call uncertain. Germline CDR1 is LGHNA and CDR2 is YSLEER. Trimming cost V 0 bases and J 7 bases, with 12 bases left between them. The CDR3 contains 14 residues. CDR3 nucleotides: TGCGCCAGCAGCCAAGATAACAGCCTTTTTGGCTACACCTTC. Amino acid sequence: CASSQDNSLFGYTF.

This chain joins TRBV28 and TRBJ2-1, with D perhaps being TRBD1 or TRBD2 (5 bases each). V lost 2 bases to trimming and J lost 0 bases, with 11 bases between them. Germline CDR1 MDHEN, CDR2 SYDVKM. The CDR3 is made up of 16 amino acids. CDR3 sequence (DNA): TGTGCCAGCAGTTTAGACGGGACGAGCTCCTACAATGAGCAGTTCTTC. This encodes CASSLDGTSSYNEQFF.

This chain links TRBV6-6 with TRBJ2-2; 8 bases align to TRBD1. Germline CDR1 reads MNHNY; CDR2 reads SVGAGI (reference sequence). CDR3 length equals 15 residues. The J segment lost 6 bases and the V segment lost 2 bases, leaving 5 bases of the junction unmatched. This CDR3 is CASSYAQGAAGELFF. CDR3 bases: TGTGCCAGCAGTTACGCCCAGGGGGCGGCCGGGGAGCTGTTTTTT.

This chain links TRBV21-1 with TRBJ1-1; TRBD1 reflects the table's D call only, with no check against the DNA. TRBV21-1 has pseudogene status. CDR3 size: 15 residues. Here the CDR3 reads CATYPDRGRNTEAFF. Written as DNA, the CDR3 is TGTGCCACCTATCCGGACAGGGGTCGGAACACTGAAGCTTTCTTT.

This clone was found once. The chain carries TRBV4-1 and TRBJ1-5; no definite D call. CDR1 is MGHRA and CDR2 is YSYEKL in the germline V gene. The CDR3 runs 16 residues. V was clipped by 1 base and J by 2 bases, with 12 bases between them. CDR3 in DNA: TGCGCCAGCAGCCAAGGGTGGGGTCTCGGCAATCAGCCCCAGCATTTT. Translated, it gives CASSQGWGLGNQPQHF.

The genes are TRBV7-9 and TRBJ1-1; 7 bases are a match to TRBD1. The length of the CDR3 is 14 residues. J was trimmed by 4 bases and V by 5 bases; bases with no gene match: 7. Germline V gene data show CDR1 as SEHNR and CDR2 as FQNEAQ (reference sequence). The CDR3: CASSLIQGSTEAFF. CDR3 nucleotides: TGTGCCAGCAGCCTGATACAGGGGAGCACTGAAGCTTTCTTT. The complete variable domain, with remaining parts taken from reference TRBV7-9 and TRBJ1-1, reads DTGVSQNPRHKITKRGQNVTFRCDPISEHNRLYWYRQTLGQGPEFLTYFQNEAQLEKSRLLSDRFSAERPKGSFSTLEIQRTEQGDSAMYLCASSLIQGSTEAFFGQGTRLTVV.

Comment on this clone: A far larger clone is just one base off, so this is likely a read error. The same CDR3 is also encoded by other DNA sequences in this sample. This chain joins TRBV5-6 and TRBJ1-1, with D perhaps matching TRBD1 (5 bases). Germline V gene data show CDR1 as SGHDT and CDR2 as YYEEEE. This CDR3 spans 12 amino acids. The CDR3 loop reads CASSLRGTEAFF. The CDR3 DNA follows: TGTGCAAGCAGCTTGAGGGGCACTGAAGCTTTCTTT.

The V gene is TRBV4-1, the J gene TRBJ2-7; TRBD2 matches at 8 bases. In germline, CDR1 is MGHRA, CDR2 YSYEKL. Unmatched junction bases numbered 8, after V lost 4 bases and J lost 3 bases. The CDR3 sequence is 15 residues long. The CDR3 sequence: CASSLGGLVGYEQYF. The CDR3 DNA follows: TGCGCCAGCAGCCTCGGGGGACTAGTTGGCTACGAGCAGTACTTC.

The J gene is TRBJ2-7, the V gene TRBV30; TRBD2 matches 10 bases. Trimming took 0 bases from V and 3 from J; bases not matched to a gene: 2. The CDR3 loop spans 14 amino acids. Germline V lookup: CDR1 GTSNPN, CDR2 SVGIG (reference sequence). The CDR3 DNA sequence: TGTGCCTGGAGTGTAGCTAGCGGGAGCTACGAGCAGTACTTC. This sequence encodes CAWSVASGSYEQYF.

V and J are TRBV28 and TRBJ2-5, with D possibly called TRBD1 or TRBD2 (6 bases each). With the DNA end fitting TRBJ2-7 better, the J assignment may be wrong. Germline assignment: CDR1 MDHEN and CDR2 SYDVKM. CDR3 size: 16 residues. The CDR3 sequence: CASDEGGSGITYEQYF. For the CDR3, the DNA is TGTGCCAGCGACGAGGGGGGTAGCGGAATAACCTACGAGCAGTACTTC.

The chain is built from TRBV4-2 and TRBJ2-1; D is possibly TRBD1 or TRBD2 (5 bases each). The CDR3 spans 15 residues. V lost 4 bases to trimming and J lost 5 bases, with 15 bases between them. Looked up from germline, CDR1 is LGHNA and CDR2 is YNFKEQ. Written as DNA, the CDR3 is TGTGCCAGCAGCCCCCGAGGGGATGTAGACAATGAGCAGTTCTTC. It encodes CASSPRGDVDNEQFF.

This chain links TRBV28 with TRBJ1-5; a weak D match, TRBD1 (6 bases). V was clipped by 5 bases and J by 4 bases, with 15 bases between them. Germline CDR1 MDHEN, CDR2 SYDVKM. The CDR3 consists of 15 residues. The CDR3 region has the DNA TGTGCCAGCAGTCTCTACCGGGACACAAATCAGCCCCAGCATTTT. As protein: CASSLYRDTNQPQHF. The full variable domain, with the rest looked up from reference TRBV28 and TRBJ1-5, is DVKVTQSSRYLVKRTGEKVFLECVQDMDHENMFWYRQDPGLGLRLIYFSYDVKMKEKGDIPEGYSVSREKKERFSLILESASTNQTSMYLCASSLYRDTNQPQHFGDGTRLSIL.

The rearrangement uses TRBV27 and TRBJ2-5; 9 bases fit TRBD2. CDR3 length equals 18 residues. CDR1 is MNHEY and CDR2 is SMNVEV in the germline V gene (reference sequence). Unmatched junction bases numbered 17, after V lost 5 bases and J lost 4 bases. The DNA of the CDR3 is TGTGCCAGCAGTCAGGGACTAGCACCGAGTAGAAATAGAGAGACCCAGTACTTC. Translated: CASSQGLAPSRNRETQYF.

The genes are TRBV6-5 and TRBJ1-3; D is uncertain. CDR1 is MNHEY and CDR2 is SVGAGI in the germline V gene. The CDR3 has 14 residues. V was clipped by 8 bases and J by 8 bases, with 19 bases between them. DNA for the CDR3: TGTGCCAGCCGCTTCGGCCGGGGTGTAGACACCATATATTTT. Translating it yields CASRFGRGVDTIYF.

The rearrangement links TRBV28 to TRBJ1-5; TRBD1 aligns across 8 bases. The CDR3 consists of 15 residues. The trim removed 6 bases at V and 6 bases at J, leaving 10 bases unmatched. Germline V lookup: CDR1 MDHEN, CDR2 SYDVKM. CDR3 sequence reads: CASSIFRGHGQPQHF. CDR3 coding DNA: TGTGCCAGCAGCATTTTCAGGGGGCACGGTCAGCCCCAGCATTTT.

The chain couples TRBV5-6 to TRBJ1-3, with D maybe TRBD1 (6 bases). The germline V gene has CDR1 SGHDT and CDR2 YYEEEE. The CDR3 has 14 amino acids. V was shortened by 3 bases and J by 2 bases, with 9 bases between the two germline ends. This CDR3 reads CASSSAGAGNTIYF. The CDR3 nucleotides are TGTGCCAGCAGCTCGGCAGGGGCTGGAAACACCATATATTTT.